The rows below give T cell receptor beta chains drawn from one sample of a study of regulatory T cells in long-lasting Graves disease. TCRdb redid the calling of the multiplex PCR reads with MiXCR, one entry per CDR3 protein. The repertoire holds more than 450,000 distinct CDR3 sequences, with roughly 16% as singletons. These same records also appear under a second study, on T cells in Graves' hyperthyroidism and ophthalmopathy.

The specimen comprised peripheral blood mononuclear cells (PBMCs), sampled at new diagnosis, from a patient treated with antithyroid drugs. The source of these receptors is a middle-aged man with Graves disease. The CDR3 runs from the conserved cysteine through the conserved F or W. The D gene is left open where the match is weak. Not all rows give a size; the values are once, few, many and, for expanded clones, a class.

TRBD2 TRBJ2-5 15 many TRBV10-3 CAIRRTSGTQETQYF TGTGCCATCAGGCGCACTAGCGGAACCCAAGAGACCCAGTACTTC
TRBD1 TRBJ2-7 15 few TRBV28 CASSSMDRGSYEQYF TGTGCCAGCAGTTCGATGGACAGGGGCTCCTATGAGCAGTACTTC
TRBD2 TRBJ2-1 18 . TRBV5-4 CASSLGGSGTHSYNEQFF TGTGCCAGCAGCTTGGGTGGTAGCGGGACCCACTCCTACAATGAGCAGTTCTTC
TRBD1 TRBJ1-3 13 few TRBV5-1 CASKRGQEDTIYF TGCGCCAGCAAAAGAGGACAGGAGGACACCATATATTTT
TRBD2 TRBJ2-1 17 . TRBV4-1 CASSQDWPSGRAGEQFF TGCGCCAGCAGCCAAGATTGGCCCAGCGGGAGGGCCGGGGAGCAGTTCTTC
TRBD2 TRBJ2-2 18 few TRBV6-5 CASSYSKRGEGVPGELFF TGTGCCAGCAGTTACTCCAAGCGGGGGGAGGGCGTACCCGGGGAGCTGTTTTTT
. TRBJ1-2 14 many TRBV5-1 CASRAFGKTFGYTF TGCGCCAGCAGGGCCTTCGGAAAGACGTTTGGCTACACCTTC
TRBD2 TRBJ2-4 19 . TRBV12-3/TRBV12-4 CASSLGTSGSREAKNIQYF TGTGCCAGCAGTTTAGGGACTAGCGGGAGCCGTGAGGCCAAAAACATTCAGTACTTC
TRBD2 TRBJ2-7 15 many TRBV7-9 CASSTTGLAGREQYF TGTGCCAGCAGCACGACTGGACTAGCGGGACGGGAGCAGTACTTC
. TRBJ2-1 15 many TRBV28 CASSPLGVGYNEQFF TGTGCCAGCAGCCCATTGGGGGTTGGTTACAATGAGCAGTTCTTC
TRBD1 TRBJ2-5 15 many TRBV11-2 CASRGTGRVVETQYF TGTGCCAGCAGGGGGACAGGGAGGGTCGTAGAGACCCAGTACTTC
. TRBJ2-7 14 many TRBV2 CASSERDLAYEQYF TGTGCCAGCAGTGAACGAGACTTGGCCTACGAGCAGTACTTC
. TRBJ1-5 12 once TRBV28 CASNSVNQPQHF TGTGCCAGCAATTCTGTTAATCAGCCCCAGCATTTT
TRBD2 TRBJ2-3 15 many TRBV20-1 CSARRTSGSADTQYF TGCAGTGCTAGACGGACTAGCGGGAGTGCAGATACGCAGTATTTT
TRBD1 TRBJ2-7 17 . TRBV5-1 CASSPGRGTGGGYEQYF TGCGCCAGCAGCCCGGGGCGCGGAACAGGGGGCGGGTACGAGCAGTACTTC
. TRBJ2-5 13 many TRBV18 CASSPPMGETQYF TGTGCCAGCTCACCACCCATGGGGGAGACCCAGTACTTC
TRBD2 TRBJ2-1 18 few TRBV7-2 CASSLVASGFSSYNEQFF TGTGCCAGCAGCTTAGTGGCTAGCGGATTTAGCTCCTACAATGAGCAGTTCTTC
TRBD2 TRBJ2-2 20 many TRBV24-1 CATSDLPDSASGGNTGELFF TGTGCCACCAGTGATTTGCCCGACTCAGCTAGCGGGGGGAACACCGGGGAGCTGTTTTTT
. TRBJ1-4 15 few TRBV7-2 CAGSFVRATNEKLFF TGTGCCGGCAGCTTCGTAAGGGCGACTAATGAAAAACTGTTTTTT
TRBD2 TRBJ2-7 14 many TRBV6-1 CASSNSGRGYEQYF TGTGCCAGCAGTAATAGCGGGAGAGGCTACGAGCAGTACTTC